Listed below are T cell receptor beta chains from one sample, sequenced in a study of tumor-infiltrating lymphocytes in primary liver carcinoma. TCRdb itself ran the multiplex PCR reads through MiXCR, one entry per CDR3 protein. The repertoire holds about 110,000 distinct CDR3 sequences, with 65% as singletons. Material for sequencing was liver tumor tissue from sampling region 1. All receptors come from a woman in her sixties with primary liver carcinoma and hepatitis B virus infection. Each CDR3 is given with its conserved first and last residue. A D gene is named only where the DNA matches it firmly. Clone sizes are given selectively: once, few, many, or a class where the clone is expanded.

clone_size	v_call	j_call	d_call	cdr3_aa	cdr3_nt
.	TRBV11-2	TRBJ1-2	TRBD1	CVSSQNRGFYGYTF	TGTGTCAGCAGCCAAAACAGGGGATTCTATGGCTACACCTTC
many	TRBV6-2/TRBV6-3	TRBJ2-7	.	CASSYKLGTERGSYEQYF	TGTGCCAGCAGTTACAAACTAGGGACTGAGAGGGGCTCCTACGAGCAGTACTTC
.	TRBV12-3/TRBV12-4	TRBJ1-1	TRBD1	CASRDGTDAIPNTEAFF	TGTGCCAGTAGGGATGGGACAGATGCCATACCGAACACTGAAGCTTTCTTT
once	TRBV11-2	TRBJ2-7	TRBD1	CTSSLGLVGQGLDERYF	TGTACCAGCAGCTTAGGCCTCGTGGGACAGGGGTTAGACGAGCGGTACTTC
.	TRBV11-3	TRBJ2-1	.	CASSTVDYNEQFF	TGTGCCAGCAGTACCGTGGACTACAATGAGCAGTTCTTC
.	TRBV11-2	TRBJ2-3	.	CASSLDAYGSRVTDKQYF	TGTGCCAGCAGCTTAGACGCGTACGGGTCTAGAGTCACAGATAAGCAATATTTT
many	TRBV5-5	TRBJ2-5	TRBD2	CASSPRLAGETQYF	TGTGCCAGCAGTCCCCGACTAGCGGGCGAGACCCAGTACTTC
.	TRBV5-1	TRBJ1-1	.	CASREEMVTEAFF	TGCGCCAGCAGGGAGGAGATGGTAACTGAAGCTTTCTTT
.	TRBV11-2	TRBJ2-3	TRBD1	CVSSGFRGRVRATDTQYF	TGTGTCAGCAGCGGCTTCAGGGGGCGGGTTCGGGCCACAGATACGCAGTATTTT
.	TRBV14	TRBJ2-2	TRBD2	CPTSQGGSGTRELFF	TGTCCCACCAGCCAAGGCGGGAGTGGCACCCGGGAGCTGTTTTTT
.	TRBV12-3/TRBV12-4	TRBJ1-3	.	CASSLSGRSGNTIYF	TGTGCCAGCAGTTTATCGGGCAGGTCTGGAAACACCATATACTTT
.	TRBV28	TRBJ1-2	.	CASTTPSGGGYTF	TGTGCCAGCACTACCCCCTCGGGGGGCGGCTACACCTTC
many	TRBV5-1	TRBJ2-1	TRBD2	CASSFLLAGGYNEQFF	TGCGCCAGCAGCTTCCTACTAGCGGGAGGCTACAATGAGCAGTTCTTC
.	TRBV6-4	TRBJ2-2	TRBD1	CVSSAAGGTGELFF	TGTGTCAGCAGCGCGGCAGGGGGCACCGGGGAGCTGTTTTTT
many	TRBV4-2	TRBJ2-3	.	CASSQVGGTDTQYF	TGTGCCAGCAGCCAAGTCGGCGGCACAGATACGCAGTATTTT
.	TRBV7-8	TRBJ2-7	.	CASSLELGGYNEQCF	TGTGCCAGCAGCTTAGAACTAGGGGGGTACAACGAGCAGTGCTTC
.	TRBV2	TRBJ1-1	TRBD1	CASRGGQGNTEAFF	TGTGCCAGCAGGGGGGGACAGGGGAACACAGAAGCTTTCTTT
.	TRBV28	TRBJ2-3	.	CASSRVWGGTDTQYF	TGTGCCAGCAGCAGGGTTTGGGGAGGCACAGATACGCAGTATTTT